A selection of T cell receptor beta chains follows, all from one sample in a study of cytotoxic CD8 clonotypes in ibrutinib-treated CLL. The assay was immunoSEQ multiplex PCR, and TCRdb's table has in-frame clones only and misses some. Of hundreds of thousands of clones listed, roughly three quarters are singletons. The source was PBMCs, collected after 12 months of ibrutinib treatment. The receptors come from a human donor with chronic lymphocytic leukemia. Both conserved end residues are part of each CDR3. The D gene is left open where the match is weak. For some rows the clone size is stated as once, few or many, or as a class when expanded; others skip it.

CASSPGTSYEKLFF	TGTGCCAGCTCCCCCGGGACGTCGTATGAAAAACTGTTTTTT	-	TRBJ1-4	TRBV18	-
CASKAGPTGPQHF	TGTGCCAGTAAGGCAGGGCCGACGGGTCCCCAGCATTTT	-	TRBJ1-5	TRBV19	-
CASSWDSSNYGYTF	TGTGCCAGCAGTTGGGACAGCTCTAACTATGGCTACACCTTC	TRBD1	TRBJ1-2	TRBV6-4	-
CASIPRNWANVLTF	TGTGCCAGCATCCCACGGAATTGGGCCAACGTCCTGACTTTC	-	TRBJ2-6	TRBV28	-
CAIGTGGTRDTQYF	TGTGCCATCGGGACAGGGGGTACCCGAGATACGCAGTATTTT	TRBD1	TRBJ2-3	TRBV2	-
CASSPGTGANSPLHF	TGCGCCAGCAGCCCGGGGACAGGGGCTAATTCACCCCTCCACTTT	TRBD1	TRBJ1-6	TRBV5-1	-
CATSGAEMSSYNEQFF	TGTGCCACTAGCGGGGCGGAGATGAGCTCCTACAATGAGCAGTTCTTC	TRBD2	TRBJ2-1	TRBV15	-
CASSPGQGQYNEQFF	TGCGCCAGCAGCCCCGGACAGGGGCAGTACAATGAGCAGTTCTTC	TRBD1	TRBJ2-1	TRBV5-1	-
CASSTRRRQGHEQYF	TGTGCCAGTAGTACCCGTCGCCGGCAGGGTCACGAGCAGTACTTC	-	TRBJ2-7	TRBV19	few
CASSEARLAGTYEQYF	TGTGCCAGCAGTGAAGCCCGACTAGCGGGGACCTACGAGCAGTACTTC	TRBD2	TRBJ2-7	TRBV2	-
CASSTGTSNEQFF	TGTGCCAGCAGTACCGGGACTAGTAATGAGCAGTTCTTC	TRBD2	TRBJ2-1	TRBV6-5	-
CASSQTLPAVSGYTF	TGTGCCAGCAGCCAAACTCTACCGGCGGTGAGTGGCTACACCTTC	-	TRBJ1-2	TRBV14	-
CAWRRLVHEQFF	TGTGCCTGGAGGAGACTAGTACATGAGCAGTTCTTC	-	TRBJ2-1	TRBV30	-
CASSGGQGETEAFF	TGTGCCAGTAGTGGGGGACAGGGGGAGACTGAAGCTTTCTTT	TRBD1	TRBJ1-1	TRBV19	-
CASSLEDFNRKFF	TGTGCCAGCAGTTTAGAGGACTTCAACAGGAAGTTCTTC	-	TRBJ2-1	TRBV28	-
CARPRSLDTEAFF	TGTGCCCGACCACGAAGTTTGGACACTGAAGCTTTCTTT	-	TRBJ1-1	TRBV2	many
CASSLGVGGTLNTEAFF	TGCGCCAGCAGCTTGGGAGTCGGGGGGACCTTGAACACTGAAGCTTTCTTT	-	TRBJ1-1	TRBV5-1	-
CASSQDRGTSPGTGELFF	TGTGCCAGCAGCCAAGATAGGGGAACTAGCCCTGGGACCGGGGAGCTGTTTTTT	-	TRBJ2-2	TRBV4-2	-
CASSYSGGAETQYF	TGTGCCAGCAGCTATAGCGGGGGGGCGGAGACCCAGTACTTC	TRBD2	TRBJ2-5	TRBV6-5	-
CASSTALAGGVDTQYF	TGTGCCAGTAGTACCGCTCTAGCGGGAGGGGTAGATACGCAGTATTTT	TRBD2	TRBJ2-3	TRBV19	-
CSPAAYEQYF	TGCAGTCCCGCAGCCTACGAGCAGTACTTC	-	TRBJ2-7	TRBV20-1	-
CAGRGRGFYEQYF	TGTGCCGGTCGGGGACGGGGTTTCTACGAGCAGTACTTC	-	TRBJ2-7	TRBV2	-
CASNTLITNEQFF	TGTGCCAGCAACACCCTTATCACAAATGAGCAGTTCTTC	-	TRBJ2-1	TRBV6-5	-